This TCR beta chain was obtained from a study of monozygotic twins with inflammatory bowel disease. Germline CDR1 is MNHNS and CDR2 is SASEGT. The CDR3 covers 14 residues. TCRdb derives one entry per CDR3 protein from the 5' RACE reads, leaving out DNA. The sample spans 200,000 to 250,000 distinct CDR3 sequences; the ten largest clones claim around 7.6%. The genes are TRBV6-1 and TRBJ2-1. Source material: blood. This sequence was found in a human donor with ulcerative colitis or Crohn's disease, or a healthy co-twin of an affected twin (not recorded which). CDR3: CASSDALRRLEQFF.